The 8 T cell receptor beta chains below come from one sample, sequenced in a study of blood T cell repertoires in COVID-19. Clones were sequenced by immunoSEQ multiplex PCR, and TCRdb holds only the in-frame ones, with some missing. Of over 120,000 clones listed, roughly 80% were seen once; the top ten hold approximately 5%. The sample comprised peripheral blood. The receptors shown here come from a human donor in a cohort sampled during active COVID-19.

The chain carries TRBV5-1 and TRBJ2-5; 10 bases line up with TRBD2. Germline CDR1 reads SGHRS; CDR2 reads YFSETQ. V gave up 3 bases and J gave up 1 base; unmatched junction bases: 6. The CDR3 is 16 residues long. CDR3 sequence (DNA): TGCGCCAGCAGCTGGAGCGGGGGGGCATTCCAAGAGACCCAGTACTTC. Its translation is CASSWSGGAFQETQYF.

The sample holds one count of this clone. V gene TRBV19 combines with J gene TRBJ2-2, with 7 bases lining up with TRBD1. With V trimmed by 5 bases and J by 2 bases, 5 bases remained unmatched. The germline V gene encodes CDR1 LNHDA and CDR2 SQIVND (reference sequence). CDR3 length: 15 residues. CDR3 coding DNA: TGTGCCAGTAGTCGGGACAGACAAAACACCGGGGAGCTGTTTTTT. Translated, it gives CASSRDRQNTGELFF. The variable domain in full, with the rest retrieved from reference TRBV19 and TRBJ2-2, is DGGITQSPKYLFRKEGQNVTLSCEQNLNHDAMYWYRQDPGQGLRLIYYSQIVNDFQKGDIAEGYSVSREKKESFPLTVTSAQKNPTAFYLCASSRDRQNTGELFFGEGSRLTVL.

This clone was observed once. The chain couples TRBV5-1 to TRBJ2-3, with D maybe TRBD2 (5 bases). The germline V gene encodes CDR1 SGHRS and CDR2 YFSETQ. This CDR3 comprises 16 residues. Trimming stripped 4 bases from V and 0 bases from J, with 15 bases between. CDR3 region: CASSPSGHSSTDTQYF. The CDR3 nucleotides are TGCGCCAGCAGCCCGAGCGGTCACTCTAGCACAGATACGCAGTATTTT.

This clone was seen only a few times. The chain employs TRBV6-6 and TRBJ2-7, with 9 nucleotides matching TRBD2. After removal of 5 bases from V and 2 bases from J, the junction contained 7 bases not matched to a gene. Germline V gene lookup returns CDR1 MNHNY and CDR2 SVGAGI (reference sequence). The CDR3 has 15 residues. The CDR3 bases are TGTGCCAGCAGTGCGGGGGGGCCGGGTACCTACGAGCAGTACTTC. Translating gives CASSAGGPGTYEQYF.

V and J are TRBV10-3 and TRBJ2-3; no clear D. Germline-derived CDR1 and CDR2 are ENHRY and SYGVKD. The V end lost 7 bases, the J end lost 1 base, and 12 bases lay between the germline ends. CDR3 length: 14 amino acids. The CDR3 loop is CAITSVPRTDTQYF. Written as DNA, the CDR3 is TGTGCCATCACCAGCGTCCCCCGCACAGATACGCAGTATTTT.

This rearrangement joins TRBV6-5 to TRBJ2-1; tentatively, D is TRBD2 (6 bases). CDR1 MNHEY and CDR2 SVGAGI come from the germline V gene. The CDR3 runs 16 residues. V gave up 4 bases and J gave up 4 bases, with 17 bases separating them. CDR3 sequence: CASSLIPFGGYNEQFF. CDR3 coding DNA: TGTGCCAGCAGTTTAATCCCTTTTGGGGGGTACAATGAGCAGTTCTTC.

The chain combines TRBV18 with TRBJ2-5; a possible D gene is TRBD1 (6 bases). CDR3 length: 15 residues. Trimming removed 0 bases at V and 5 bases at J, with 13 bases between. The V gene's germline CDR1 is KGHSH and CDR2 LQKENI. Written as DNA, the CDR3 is TGTGCCAGCTCACCACCCAATGGCAGGGGTGAGACCCAGTACTTC. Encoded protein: CASSPPNGRGETQYF.

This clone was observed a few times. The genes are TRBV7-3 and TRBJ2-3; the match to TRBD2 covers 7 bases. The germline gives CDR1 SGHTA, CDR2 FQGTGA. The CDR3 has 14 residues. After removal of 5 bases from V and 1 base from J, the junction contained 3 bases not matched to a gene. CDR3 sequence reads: CASSPGGGTDTQYF. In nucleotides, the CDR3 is TGTGCCAGCAGCCCTGGGGGGGGCACAGATACGCAGTATTTT.